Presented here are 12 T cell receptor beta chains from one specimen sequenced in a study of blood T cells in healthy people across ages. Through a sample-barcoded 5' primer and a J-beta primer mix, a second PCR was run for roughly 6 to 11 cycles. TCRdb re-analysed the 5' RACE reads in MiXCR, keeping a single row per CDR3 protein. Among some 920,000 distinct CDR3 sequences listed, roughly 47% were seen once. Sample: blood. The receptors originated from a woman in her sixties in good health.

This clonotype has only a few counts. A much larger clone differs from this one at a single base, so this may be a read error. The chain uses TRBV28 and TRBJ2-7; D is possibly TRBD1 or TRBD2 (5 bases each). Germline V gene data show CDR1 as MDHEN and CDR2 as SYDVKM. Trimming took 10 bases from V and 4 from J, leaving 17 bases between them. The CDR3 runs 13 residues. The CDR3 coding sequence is TGTGCCACATCTGGGGGTGTGGGGTACGAGCAGTACTTC. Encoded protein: CATSGGVGYEQYF.

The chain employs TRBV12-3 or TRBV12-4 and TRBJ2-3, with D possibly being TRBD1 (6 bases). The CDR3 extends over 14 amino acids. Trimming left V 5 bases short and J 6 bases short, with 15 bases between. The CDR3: CASSDRRGSDTQYF. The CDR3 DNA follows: TGTGCCAGCAGTGACCGCAGGGGATCCGATACGCAGTATTTT.

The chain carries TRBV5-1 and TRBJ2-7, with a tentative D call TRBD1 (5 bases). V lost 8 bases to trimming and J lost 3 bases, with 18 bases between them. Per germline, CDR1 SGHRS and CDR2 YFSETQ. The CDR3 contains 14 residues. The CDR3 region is CASFTRVRVYEQYF. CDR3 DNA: TGCGCCAGTTTCACCAGGGTAAGAGTCTACGAGCAGTACTTC.

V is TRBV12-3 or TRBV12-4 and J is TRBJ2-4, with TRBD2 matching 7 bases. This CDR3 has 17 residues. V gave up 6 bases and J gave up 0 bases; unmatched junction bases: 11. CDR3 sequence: CASRLTLAGLAKNIQYF. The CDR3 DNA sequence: TGTGCCAGCAGGCTCACTTTAGCGGGCCTAGCCAAAAACATTCAGTACTTC.

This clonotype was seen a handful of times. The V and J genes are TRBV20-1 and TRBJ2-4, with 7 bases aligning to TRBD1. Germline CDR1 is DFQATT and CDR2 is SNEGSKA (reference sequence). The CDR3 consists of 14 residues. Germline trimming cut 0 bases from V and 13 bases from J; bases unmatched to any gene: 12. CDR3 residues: CSARETSRGPEQYF. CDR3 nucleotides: TGCAGTGCTAGAGAAACTTCTAGGGGGCCTGAGCAGTACTTC.

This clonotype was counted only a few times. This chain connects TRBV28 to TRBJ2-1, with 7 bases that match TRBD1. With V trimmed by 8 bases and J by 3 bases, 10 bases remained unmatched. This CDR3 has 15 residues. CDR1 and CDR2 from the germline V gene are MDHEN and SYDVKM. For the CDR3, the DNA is TGTGCCAGCGGACTTACAGGGGCTGGCTACAATGAGCAGTTCTTC. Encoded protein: CASGLTGAGYNEQFF. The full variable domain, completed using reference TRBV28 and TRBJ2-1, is DVKVTQSSRYLVKRTGEKVFLECVQDMDHENMFWYRQDPGLGLRLIYFSYDVKMKEKGDIPEGYSVSREKKERFSLILESASTNQTSMYLCASGLTGAGYNEQFFGPGTRLTVL.

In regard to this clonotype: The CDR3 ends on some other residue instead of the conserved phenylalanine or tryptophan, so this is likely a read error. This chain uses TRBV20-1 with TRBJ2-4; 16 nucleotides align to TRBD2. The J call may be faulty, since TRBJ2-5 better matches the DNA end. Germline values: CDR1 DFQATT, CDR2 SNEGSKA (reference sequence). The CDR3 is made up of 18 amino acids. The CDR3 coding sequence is TGCAGTGCTAAACCGGGACTAGCGGGAGGGCCCCTAGAAGAGACCCAGTACCTC. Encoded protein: CSAKPGLAGGPLEETQYL.

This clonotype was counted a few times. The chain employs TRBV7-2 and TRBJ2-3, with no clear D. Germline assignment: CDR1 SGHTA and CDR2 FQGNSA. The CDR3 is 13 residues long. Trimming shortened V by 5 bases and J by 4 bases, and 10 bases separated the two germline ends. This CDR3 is CASSLQAPDTQYF. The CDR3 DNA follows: TGTGCCAGCAGCCTCCAAGCCCCAGATACGCAGTATTTT.

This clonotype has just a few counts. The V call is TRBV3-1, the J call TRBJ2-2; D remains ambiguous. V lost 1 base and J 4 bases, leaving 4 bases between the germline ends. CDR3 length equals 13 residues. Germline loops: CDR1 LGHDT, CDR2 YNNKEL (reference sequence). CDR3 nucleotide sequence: TGTGCCAGCAGCCAAGGGAGCACCGGGGAGCTGTTTTTT. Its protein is CASSQGSTGELFF.

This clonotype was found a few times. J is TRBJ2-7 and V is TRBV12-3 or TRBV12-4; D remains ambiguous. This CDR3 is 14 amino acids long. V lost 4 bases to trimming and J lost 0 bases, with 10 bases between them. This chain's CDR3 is CASSSLRSSYEQYF. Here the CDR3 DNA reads TGTGCCAGCAGTTCTCTTAGGAGCTCCTACGAGCAGTACTTC.

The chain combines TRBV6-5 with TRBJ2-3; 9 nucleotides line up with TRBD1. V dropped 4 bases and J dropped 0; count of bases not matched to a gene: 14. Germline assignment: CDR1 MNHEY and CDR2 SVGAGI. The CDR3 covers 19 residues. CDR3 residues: CASSSSGTGTSASTDTQYF. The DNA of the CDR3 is TGTGCCAGCAGTTCCTCCGGGACAGGGACTTCGGCTAGCACAGATACGCAGTATTTT.

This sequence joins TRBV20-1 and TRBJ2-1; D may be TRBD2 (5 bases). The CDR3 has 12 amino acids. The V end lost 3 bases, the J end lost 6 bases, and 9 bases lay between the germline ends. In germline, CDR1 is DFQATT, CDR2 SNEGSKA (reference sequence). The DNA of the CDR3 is TGCAGTGCTAGCATCCGGGGCAATGAGCAGTTCTTC. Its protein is CSASIRGNEQFF.